The 14 T cell receptor beta chains below all came from one sample that was sequenced in a study of technical replicates of blood from a few donors. Assay: immunoSEQ multiplex PCR; the TCRdb copy retains only in-frame clones and omits some. The top ten hold 5% to 6% of the sample, which has about 53,000 clones, 70% to 90% seen once. Material: PBMCs. The receptor source for this set is a human donor in good health. Some clones in this sample may be carry-over from other donors' samples.

This chain joins TRBV6-6 and TRBJ2-7, with 8 nucleotides matching TRBD2. This CDR3 comprises 14 residues. CDR1 MNHNY and CDR2 SVGAGI come from the germline V gene (reference sequence). Losses at the gene ends were 0 bases for V and 9 bases for J; bases not matched to a gene: 7. CDR3 residues: CASSYSSREGGQYF. The DNA for the CDR3 is TGTGCCAGCAGTTACTCGAGCCGGGAGGGCGGGCAGTACTTC.

The V and J genes are TRBV30 and TRBJ1-2; TRBD1 matches 9 bases. This CDR3 is 15 amino acids long. CDR1 GTSNPN and CDR2 SVGIG come from the germline V gene (reference sequence). After removal of 7 bases from V and 4 bases from J, the junction contained 13 bases not matched to a gene. CDR3 sequence (DNA): TGTGCCTCGTACCGGGACAGGGCGTTTTCCTATGGCTACACCTTC. Translating it yields CASYRDRAFSYGYTF.

The chain uses TRBV5-5 and TRBJ2-3; the match to TRBD2 covers 13 bases. CDR1 is SGHKS, CDR2 YYEKEE, per germline (reference sequence). This CDR3 comprises 17 residues. Trimming took 4 bases from V and 3 from J; bases not matched to a gene: 8. The CDR3 region is CASSATSGGIVTDTQYF. The CDR3, as DNA: TGTGCCAGCAGCGCGACTAGCGGGGGGATTGTGACAGATACGCAGTATTTT.

The chain is built from TRBV9 and TRBJ2-2; tentative D call: TRBD1 (5 bases). The germline V and J ends were trimmed by 0 bases and 5 bases, with 8 bases remaining between them. Germline assignment: CDR1 SGDLS and CDR2 YYNGEE. CDR3 length: 14 residues. The CDR3, as DNA: TGTGCCAGCAGCGTAGGGGCAGGGACCGGGGAGCTGTTTTTT. It specifies CASSVGAGTGELFF. Complete variable domain (other parts from reference TRBV9 and TRBJ2-2): DSGVTQTPKHLITATGQRVTLRCSPRSGDLSVYWYQQSLDQGLQFLIQYYNGEERAKGNILERFSAQQFPDLHSELNLSSLELGDSALYFCASSVGAGTGELFFGEGSRLTVL.

This chain links TRBV30 with TRBJ1-3; D unresolved. There are 14 residues in the CDR3. From germline, CDR1 is GTSNPN and CDR2 SVGIG (reference sequence). Trimming removed 6 bases at V and 0 bases at J, with 12 bases between. This CDR3 reads CACLRGSSGNTIYF. The CDR3 DNA reads TGTGCCTGCCTCCGTGGGAGCTCTGGAAACACCATATATTTT.

V usage is TRBV18 and J usage is TRBJ1-1; TRBD1 might be the D (6 bases). With 7 bases removed from V and 4 bases from J, the gap between germline ends came to 16 bases. From germline, CDR1 is KGHSH and CDR2 LQKENI. This CDR3 region has 14 residues. The CDR3 here is CASYFTGSGTEAFF. CDR3 DNA: TGTGCCAGCTACTTTACAGGGAGCGGCACTGAAGCTTTCTTT.

The chain employs TRBV18 and TRBJ2-7; D unresolved. The length of the CDR3 is 15 residues. Per the germline V gene, CDR1 is KGHSH and CDR2 is LQKENI. Trimming took off 6 bases at V and 4 bases at J, with 19 bases between the two ends. The CDR3, as DNA: TGTGCCAGCTCCCAAAATAGCTACTCAACTTACGAGCAGTACTTC. Translated, it gives CASSQNSYSTYEQYF.

The gene calls are TRBV6-6 and TRBJ2-7, with a weak D call TRBD2 (6 bases). CDR3 length: 12 amino acids. V was cut by 5 bases and J by 6 bases, with 11 bases left in between. Germline-derived CDR1 and CDR2 are MNHNY and SVGAGI (reference sequence). This chain's CDR3 is CASSPGGSEQYF. CDR3 nucleotide sequence: TGTGCCAGCAGTCCCGGAGGGAGCGAGCAGTACTTC.

V is TRBV19 and J is TRBJ1-1; D is unclear. The CDR3 covers 15 residues. The V gene's germline CDR1 is LNHDA and CDR2 SQIVND (reference sequence). V dropped 6 bases and J dropped 1 base, with 15 bases sitting between them. CDR3 in DNA: TGTGCCAGTAGGCCAGGAACTCTTTCGAACACTGAAGCTTTCTTT. Translation: CASRPGTLSNTEAFF.

Only one count was recorded for this clone. J is TRBJ2-7 and V is TRBV18, with 9 bases that match TRBD2. J gave up 3 bases and V 0 bases, and 9 bases lay outside the gene matches. Germline loops: CDR1 KGHSH, CDR2 LQKENI. This CDR3 comprises 17 residues. CDR3 region: CASSPPGIAGDLYEQYF. The CDR3 DNA reads TGTGCCAGCTCACCACCTGGGATAGCGGGGGACCTCTACGAGCAGTACTTC.

In this sample, this clone turned up once. J is TRBJ2-7 and V is TRBV6-5; tentative D call: TRBD2 (6 bases). Germline lookup yields CDR1 MNHEY and CDR2 SVGAGI. The CDR3 consists of 13 residues. V lost 6 bases to trimming and J lost 2 bases, with 11 bases between them. The CDR3 region has the DNA TGTGCCAGCAGGGGTAGCGGCACCTACGAGCAGTACTTC. Protein sequence: CASRGSGTYEQYF.

The chain couples TRBV11-3 to TRBJ2-7; tentative D call: TRBD2 (5 bases). This CDR3 contains 13 residues. Trimming took off 1 base at V and 5 bases at J, with 9 bases between the two ends. Germline V gives CDR1 SGHNT, CDR2 YENEEA. The CDR3 DNA sequence: TGTGCCAGCAGCTTAGCCGGAGGAGACGAGCAGTACTTC. This translates into CASSLAGGDEQYF. Full variable domain (rest looked up from reference TRBV11-3 and TRBJ2-7): EAGVVQSPRYKIIEKKQPVAFWCNPISGHNTLYWYLQNLGQGPELLIRYENEEAVDDSQLPKDRFSAERLKGVDSTLKIQPAELGDSAVYLCASSLAGGDEQYFGPGTRLTVT.

The chain couples TRBV9 to TRBJ2-7; a weak D match, TRBD2 (6 bases). The CDR3 runs 13 residues. Germline CDR1 reads SGDLS; CDR2 reads YYNGEE. V lost 0 bases to trimming and J lost 7 bases, with 11 bases between them. For the CDR3, the DNA is TGTGCCAGCAGCGTAGAACTAGCAGGGGAGCAGTACTTC. Protein sequence: CASSVELAGEQYF.

The chain combines TRBV18 with TRBJ2-2, with D maybe TRBD2 (6 bases). The length of the CDR3 is 16 residues. CDR1 and CDR2 from the germline V gene are KGHSH and LQKENI. V was shortened by 4 bases and J by 2 bases, with 14 bases between the two germline ends. The CDR3, as DNA: TGTGCCAGCTCACTAACAACGGGACTCAACACCGGGGAGCTGTTTTTT. Amino acid sequence: CASSLTTGLNTGELFF.